This T cell receptor (beta chain) is from a study of beta chain features in type 1 diabetes. Across the whole study: Taken together, all samples contributed nearly 110 million examined sorted cells.

Comment on this clone: Its target is not known. The sample carries other DNA sequences with the same CDR3.

Isolation of CD4+ naive, central memory, regulatory and stem cell-like memory cells was achieved by sorting via CD45RO/CCR7/CD25/CD127/CD95/CD27. Overall study findings and caveats: PCR may have favored shorter templates equally in patients and controls. More deletions and fewer insertions at VDJ junctions were found in patients with type 1 diabetes. TCRB CDR3s were moderately but significantly shorter in Type 1 diabetes patients in all four CD4+ subsets.

Of the isolated RNA, all was reverse transcribed, and so the sequenced material was expressed TCRB transcripts. Using immunoSEQ multiplex PCR, the repertoire was profiled, and TCRdb retains in-frame clones only, with some absent. The table lists about 700,000 clones, about an eighth of them singletons. The sequence came from a young man with type 1 diabetes. Sequencing input: naive CD4+ T cells from blood.

The CDR3 bases are TGTGCCAGCTCAGCAGGGACAGACTATGGCTACACCTTC. Translated, it gives CASSAGTDYGYTF. V is TRBV18 and J is TRBJ1-2; TRBD1 aligns across 7 bases. J lost 3 bases, V lost 5 bases, and 3 bases had no gene match. The CDR3 spans 13 residues. In germline, CDR1 is KGHSH, CDR2 LQKENI.